These 22 T cell receptor beta chains originate from one sample sequenced in a study of CD8 T cells in ankylosing spondylitis listed by TCRdb under 2017. On the study overall, not on this receptor specifically: A TCR beta motif of several highly homologous amino acid variants appeared characteristic of blood from ankylosing spondylitis patients.

Library preparation was by 5' RACE. Sequenced on an Illumina HiSeq 2500. TCRdb trimmed the raw reads at Q25, called clones with MiXCR and kept productive beta chains. Each entry merges the rows of one CDR3 protein and shows their most common DNA and genes. This sample is represented by 650,000 to 800,000 distinct CDR3 sequences; 19% of them were singletons. Of the sample, over 15% falls within the top ten clones. What these receptors recognize is not known. The specimen sequenced was blood, either unsorted or a sorted T cell fraction (not recorded which). The receptors shown here come from a male donor with ankylosing spondylitis.

This clonotype was detected many times. This chain joins TRBV12-3 or TRBV12-4 and TRBJ2-7, with D possibly TRBD2 on 5 matching bases. Trimming cost V 0 bases and J 7 bases, with 16 bases left between them. The CDR3 extends over 15 amino acids. The CDR3 DNA follows: TGTGCCAGCAGTTTAGCGGCGGGTTTAAAGAGGGAGCAGTACTTC. This translates into CASSLAAGLKREQYF.

This clonotype has a count of ten or more. The chain combines TRBV28 with TRBJ2-3; possible D gene TRBD2, 6 bases. Trimming took off 4 bases at V and 5 bases at J, with 10 bases between the two ends. The CDR3 loop spans 13 amino acids. CDR1 is MDHEN and CDR2 is SYDVKM in the germline V gene. The CDR3 DNA reads as TGTGCCAGCAGTTCTCTAGCGAGAGATACGCAGTATTTT. Protein product: CASSSLARDTQYF. Combining the CDR3 with reference TRBV28 and TRBJ2-3 gives the whole variable domain DVKVTQSSRYLVKRTGEKVFLECVQDMDHENMFWYRQDPGLGLRLIYFSYDVKMKEKGDIPEGYSVSREKKERFSLILESASTNQTSMYLCASSSLARDTQYFGPGTRLTVL.

This clonotype turned up a few times. DNA of the CDR3: TGCGCCAGCAGCCAAGGGACTCCCGGATACAATGAGCAGTTCTTC. Translated: CASSQGTPGYNEQFF. The rearrangement uses TRBV4-1 and TRBJ2-1, with D perhaps matching TRBD2 (5 bases). V was pared by 1 base and J by 4 bases, with 11 bases between. Germline-derived CDR1 and CDR2 are MGHRA and YSYEKL. The CDR3 spans 15 residues.

The genes are TRBV5-1 and TRBJ2-1; the match to TRBD1 covers 9 bases. V was clipped by 1 base and J by 6 bases; unmatched bases: 5. The CDR3 length is 15 residues. Germline V gene data show CDR1 as SGHRS and CDR2 as YFSETQ. The CDR3 DNA reads as TGCGCCAGCAGCTTGTTTGTGACAGGGGGCAATGAGCAGTTCTTC. This gives the protein CASSLFVTGGNEQFF.

CDR3 DNA: TGCGCCAGCAGCCAGATCCCGGGGCCGGCGGGCGAGCAGTACTTC. Encoded protein: CASSQIPGPAGEQYF. The rearrangement uses TRBV4-1 and TRBJ2-7; D might be TRBD1 or TRBD2, each matching 5 bases. This CDR3 contains 15 residues. Trimming left V 3 bases short and J 6 bases short, with 18 bases between. Germline V gene data show CDR1 as MGHRA and CDR2 as YSYEKL.

The genes are TRBV6-2 or TRBV6-3 and TRBJ2-7; D is ambiguous. The length of the CDR3 is 15 residues. Germline assignment: CDR1 MNHEY and CDR2 SVGEGT. Between the trimmed V and J ends, which lost 1 base and 3 bases, there was a span of 13 bases. The CDR3 region is CASSYWSDLNYEQYF. In DNA form, the CDR3 reads TGTGCCAGCAGTTACTGGTCAGACCTAAACTACGAGCAGTACTTC.

The chain is built from TRBV4-3 and TRBJ2-5; 8 bases align to TRBD1. Germline assignment: CDR1 LGHNA and CDR2 YSLEER. The CDR3 loop spans 19 amino acids. V lost 0 bases and J lost 4; bases outside the gene matches: 16. The CDR3 DNA sequence: TGCGCCAGCAGCCAAGATTGGCCTCAGGGGGCCTACGCGGGAGAGACCCAGTACTTC. The encoded protein is CASSQDWPQGAYAGETQYF.

The chain employs TRBV25-1 and TRBJ2-7; either TRBD1 or TRBD2 may fit D (5 bases each). V lost 6 bases and J 3 bases, leaving 9 bases between the germline ends. The CDR3 extends over 12 amino acids. Germline CDR1 and CDR2: MGHDK and SYGVNS. CDR3 amino acids: CASSGTRYEQYF. The DNA for the CDR3 is TGTGCCAGCAGCGGGACCCGCTACGAGCAGTACTTC.

This clonotype occurred a few times. This chain uses TRBV24-1 with TRBJ1-2; D ambiguous. The CDR3 runs to 13 residues. Trimming pared 9 bases from V and 4 bases from J, leaving 14 bases between. Germline V gives CDR1 KGHDR, CDR2 SFDVKD. CDR3 DNA: TGTGCCACCGATGTGGGCAGGAGCTATGGCTACACCTTC. Amino acids: CATDVGRSYGYTF.

This chain joins TRBV7-6 and TRBJ2-6; D is possibly TRBD1 (5 bases). This CDR3 spans 16 amino acids. CDR1 and CDR2 from the germline V gene are SGHVS and FNYEAQ. V lost 6 bases, J lost 1 base, and 13 bases lay in between. This CDR3 reads CASSLHPGSGANVLTF. DNA for the CDR3: TGTGCCAGCAGTTTACACCCAGGGTCTGGGGCCAACGTCCTGACTTTC. The variable domain in full, completed from reference TRBV7-6 and TRBJ2-6, reads GAGVSQSPRYKVTKRGQDVALRCDPISGHVSLYWYRQALGQGPEFLTYFNYEAQQDKSGLPNDRFSAERPEGSISTLTIQRTEQRDSAMYRCASSLHPGSGANVLTFGAGSRLTVL.

The table lists this clonotype with many counts. The V gene is TRBV29-1, the J gene TRBJ2-3; D call uncertain. V was clipped by 3 bases and J by 2 bases, with 6 bases between them. Germline CDR1 is SQVTM and CDR2 is ANQGSEA. The CDR3 consists of 12 residues. The CDR3 region is CSVERTTDTQYF. CDR3 bases: TGCAGCGTTGAGCGGACCACAGATACGCAGTATTTT.

This clonotype appeared a single time. The chain uses TRBV6-5 and TRBJ1-1, with D tentatively TRBD1 (5 bases). Trimming shortened V by 6 bases and J by 1 base, and 12 bases separated the two germline ends. Germline V CDR1 and CDR2: MNHEY, SVGAGI. This CDR3 spans 14 amino acids. CDR3 sequence: CASRLEGQNTEAFF. CDR3 DNA: TGTGCCAGCAGACTCGAGGGGCAGAACACTGAAGCTTTCTTT.

The chain combines TRBV28 with TRBJ2-6; possibly TRBD2 for D (6 bases). Per germline, CDR1 MDHEN and CDR2 SYDVKM. CDR3 length: 17 amino acids. Trimming removed 8 bases at V and 1 base at J, with 18 bases between. In nucleotides, the CDR3 is TGTGCCAGCGGACACCAGACTAGTTTTTCTGGGGCCAACGTCCTGACTTTC. It yields the protein CASGHQTSFSGANVLTF.

This clonotype has only a few counts. The J gene is TRBJ2-7, the V gene TRBV11-2; D perhaps matches TRBD2 (5 bases). Between the trimmed V and J ends, which lost 6 bases and 3 bases, there was a span of 21 bases. This CDR3 is built from 16 residues. Per the germline V gene, CDR1 is SGHAT and CDR2 is FQNNGV. The CDR3 DNA sequence: TGTGCCAGCAGTTCCACGGCACGCGGGCAGATCTACGAGCAGTACTTC. It codes for CASSSTARGQIYEQYF.

This clonotype was observed a handful of times. The chain recombines TRBV18 with TRBJ2-7, with unresolved D. Germline V gives CDR1 KGHSH, CDR2 LQKENI. The CDR3 length is 11 residues. V was pared by 6 bases and J by 5 bases, with 8 bases between. CDR3 DNA: TGTGCCAGCTCCCTCGATAACGAGCAGTACTTC. Protein: CASSLDNEQYF. The full variable domain, rest sourced from reference TRBV18 and TRBJ2-7, is NAGVMQNPRHLVRRRGQEARLRCSPMKGHSHVYWYRQLPEEGLKFMVYLQKENIIDESGMPKERFSAEFPKEGPSILRIQQVVRGDSAAYFCASSLDNEQYFGPGTRLTVT.

The sample holds a few counts of this clonotype. The J gene is TRBJ2-3, the V gene TRBV10-2; D not certain. Germline V gene lookup returns CDR1 WSHSY and CDR2 SAAADI. Trimming removed 6 bases from V and 1 base from J, with 14 bases in between. The CDR3 has 15 residues. CDR3 protein: CASSSDLRRTDTQYF. CDR3 DNA sequence: TGCGCCAGCAGCTCCGACCTAAGGCGCACAGATACGCAGTATTTT.

This clonotype was seen only once. The chain joins TRBV5-5 to TRBJ2-3, with 9 bases lining up with TRBD1. V trimming: 5 bases; J trimming: 1 base; junction bases outside the gene matches: 5. CDR1 is SGHKS and CDR2 is YYEKEE in the germline V gene (reference sequence). The CDR3 sequence is 15 residues long. In DNA, the CDR3 is TGTGCCAGCAGACAACAGGGGGCTGGCACAGATACGCAGTATTTT. Its translation is CASRQQGAGTDTQYF.

The chain recombines TRBV20-1 with TRBJ2-1; 7 nucleotides align to TRBD2. The CDR3 totals 15 residues. Germline assignment: CDR1 DFQATT and CDR2 SNEGSKA (reference sequence). Unmatched junction bases numbered 13, after V lost 4 bases and J lost 7 bases. The CDR3 DNA reads TGCAGTGCTATAATCAGGGATGGGGGGGGAAATGAGCAGTTCTTC. Translating it yields CSAIIRDGGGNEQFF.

This clonotype was detected a few times. The V and J genes are TRBV24-1 and TRBJ2-5, with D possibly called TRBD1 or TRBD2 (7 bases each). Germline V gene sequence: CDR1 KGHDR, CDR2 SFDVKD. Trimming cost V 3 bases and J 5 bases, with 15 bases left between them. This CDR3 comprises 15 residues. This chain's CDR3 is CATSDAGAGGETQYF. CDR3 sequence (DNA): TGTGCCACCAGTGATGCGGGGGCAGGGGGTGAGACCCAGTACTTC.

This clonotype turned up a few times. The chain has TRBV4-2 and TRBJ2-1; 12 nucleotides line up with TRBD2. The J segment lost 0 bases and the V segment lost 1 base, leaving 7 bases of the junction unmatched. CDR1 is LGHNA and CDR2 is YNFKEQ in the germline V gene. The CDR3 extends over 19 amino acids. CDR3 residues: CASSQVASGGAGSYNEQFF. CDR3 nucleotide sequence: TGTGCCAGCAGCCAAGTGGCTAGCGGGGGGGCTGGCTCCTACAATGAGCAGTTCTTC.

The chain combines TRBV24-1 with TRBJ2-1; a weak D match, TRBD2 (7 bases). Germline loops: CDR1 KGHDR, CDR2 SFDVKD. The CDR3 extends over 15 amino acids. V lost 0 bases to trimming and J lost 7 bases, with 12 bases between them. CDR3 nucleotide sequence: TGTGCCACCAGTGATTTGAGGCGGGGGCGGAATGAGCAGTTCTTC. It encodes CATSDLRRGRNEQFF.

The genes are TRBV29-1 and TRBJ1-2, with D uncertain. The V end lost 7 bases, the J end lost 0 bases, and 12 bases lay between the germline ends. Germline CDR1 is SQVTM and CDR2 is ANQGSEA. The length of the CDR3 is 13 residues. The CDR3 is CSDRDTANYGYTF. DNA of the CDR3: TGCAGCGACAGAGACACAGCTAACTATGGCTACACCTTC.